A selection of T cell receptor beta chains follows, all from one sample in a study of shared clonotypes between healthy human individuals. Here immunoSEQ multiplex PCR was the method, and the copy in TCRdb shows in-frame clones only, minus some. The sample holds about 680,000 clones; about 92% are singletons and the top ten take approximately 24%. The sample taken for sequencing was naive CD8+ T cells sorted from blood. Receptors originate from a man aged 25-45 years in good health. CDR3s include the opening cysteine and the closing phenylalanine or tryptophan.

v_call,j_call,cdr3_aa
TRBV7-9,TRBJ2-1,CASSYRDGSYNEQFF
TRBV15,TRBJ2-7,CATSRDRRFYEQYF
TRBV7-9,TRBJ2-7,CASSESYEQYF
TRBV13,TRBJ2-7,CASSTGQGQYF
TRBV7-9,TRBJ2-1,CASSRLAGNYNEQFF
TRBV27,TRBJ2-1,CASSLSGLAGTYNEQFF
TRBV7-9,TRBJ2-1,CASTLKQPRAYGYNEQFF
TRBV9,TRBJ2-1,CASSVEGGSGEQFF
TRBV7-9,TRBJ1-4,CASSPSRGYTNEKLFF
TRBV28,TRBJ2-5,CASSSGTETYQETQYF
TRBV6-1,TRBJ2-3,CASSDQAAGGVADTQYF
TRBV6-5,TRBJ1-1,CASSYYGANTEAFF
TRBV7-2,TRBJ2-3,CASSLGIASTDTQYF
TRBV7-3,TRBJ2-3,CASSSGLLTDTQYF
TRBV4-1,TRBJ2-5,CASSQQDSYQETQYF
TRBV29-1,TRBJ2-7,CSVGGSSEQYF
TRBV2,TRBJ2-2,CASSGVTGPPGELFF
TRBV19,TRBJ2-1,CASSGAPFYNEQFF
TRBV5-6,TRBJ1-5,CASSLGAQRNQPQHF
TRBV19,TRBJ2-3,CASSLTSAITDTQYF
TRBV19,TRBJ2-2,CASGVPPGELFF
TRBV16,TRBJ1-1,CASSQWGQTEAFF
TRBV30,TRBJ2-7,CAWSTFGGSSYEQYF
TRBV29-1,TRBJ2-7,CSALPTGTYEQYF
TRBV28,TRBJ2-3,CASSNSGLPGTDTQYF
TRBV7-6,TRBJ2-5,CASSPGFTETQYF